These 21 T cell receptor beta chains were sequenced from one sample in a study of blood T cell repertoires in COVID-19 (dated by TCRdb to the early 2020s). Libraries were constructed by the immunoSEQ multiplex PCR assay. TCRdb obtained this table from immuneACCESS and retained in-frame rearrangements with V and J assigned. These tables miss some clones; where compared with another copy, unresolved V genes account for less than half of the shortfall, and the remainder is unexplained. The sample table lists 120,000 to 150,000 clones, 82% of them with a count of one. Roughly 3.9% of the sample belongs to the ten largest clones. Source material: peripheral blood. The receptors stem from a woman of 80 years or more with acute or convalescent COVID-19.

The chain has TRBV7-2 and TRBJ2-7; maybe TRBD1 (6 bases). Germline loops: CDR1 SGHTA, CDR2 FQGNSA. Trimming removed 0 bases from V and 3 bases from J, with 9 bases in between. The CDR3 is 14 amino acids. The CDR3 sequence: CASSLARGYYEQYF. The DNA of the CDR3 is TGTGCCAGCAGCTTAGCCAGGGGATACTACGAGCAGTACTTC. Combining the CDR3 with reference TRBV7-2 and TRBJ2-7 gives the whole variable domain GAGVSQSPSNKVTEKGKDVELRCDPISGHTALYWYRQSLGQGLEFLIYFQGNSAPDKSGLPSDRFSAERTGGSVSTLTIQRTQQEDSAVYLCASSLARGYYEQYFGPGTRLTVT.

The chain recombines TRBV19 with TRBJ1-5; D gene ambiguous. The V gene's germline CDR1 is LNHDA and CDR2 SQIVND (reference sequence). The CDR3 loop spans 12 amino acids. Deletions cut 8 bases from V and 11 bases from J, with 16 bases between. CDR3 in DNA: TGTGCCAGTGGTCTGGGAGTTTTGTCCCAGCATTTT. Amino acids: CASGLGVLSQHF.

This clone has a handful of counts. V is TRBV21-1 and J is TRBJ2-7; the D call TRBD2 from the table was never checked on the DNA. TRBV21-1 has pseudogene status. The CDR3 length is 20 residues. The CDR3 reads CASSRGWDRSVVTSGYEQYF. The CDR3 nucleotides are TGTGCCAGCAGCCGGGGATGGGACAGGTCCGTGGTGACTAGCGGCTACGAGCAGTACTTC.

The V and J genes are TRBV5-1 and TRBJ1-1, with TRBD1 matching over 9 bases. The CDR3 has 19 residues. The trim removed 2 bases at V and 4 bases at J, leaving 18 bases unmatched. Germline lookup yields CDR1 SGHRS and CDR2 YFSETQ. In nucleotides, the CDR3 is TGCGCCAGCAGCTTTGGAGCTGGACTCACAGGGGGCAGGGGCACTGAAGCTTTCTTT. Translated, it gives CASSFGAGLTGGRGTEAFF.

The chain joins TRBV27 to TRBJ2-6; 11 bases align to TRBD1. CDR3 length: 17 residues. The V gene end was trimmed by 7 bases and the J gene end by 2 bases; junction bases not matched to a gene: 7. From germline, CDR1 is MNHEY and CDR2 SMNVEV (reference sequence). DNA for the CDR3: TGTGCCAGCACCCCAGGACAGGGGGCCCCTGGGGCCAACGTCCTGACTTTC. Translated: CASTPGQGAPGANVLTF.

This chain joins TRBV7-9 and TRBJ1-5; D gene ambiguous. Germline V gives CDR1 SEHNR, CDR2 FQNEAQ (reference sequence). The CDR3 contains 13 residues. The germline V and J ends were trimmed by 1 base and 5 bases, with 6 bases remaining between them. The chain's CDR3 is CASSLGSYQPQHF. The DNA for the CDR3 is TGTGCCAGCAGCTTAGGTTCCTATCAGCCCCAGCATTTT.

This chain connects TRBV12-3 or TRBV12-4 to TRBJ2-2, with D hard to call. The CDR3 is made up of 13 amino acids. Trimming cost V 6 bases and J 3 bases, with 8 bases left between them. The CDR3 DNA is TGTGCCAGCAGCCCTTCCCACACCGGGGAGCTGTTTTTT. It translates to CASSPSHTGELFF.

CDR3 DNA: TGTGCCAGCAGTTACTCGAAGAGGGTTAGTCGCTACGAGCAGTACTTC. Translating it yields CASSYSKRVSRYEQYF. The rearrangement joins TRBV6-8 to TRBJ2-7, with a possible D match to TRBD2 (5 bases). V shed 0 bases and J shed 3 bases, with 15 bases lying between them. Germline V gives CDR1 MNHGY, CDR2 SAAAGT. The CDR3 runs to 16 residues.

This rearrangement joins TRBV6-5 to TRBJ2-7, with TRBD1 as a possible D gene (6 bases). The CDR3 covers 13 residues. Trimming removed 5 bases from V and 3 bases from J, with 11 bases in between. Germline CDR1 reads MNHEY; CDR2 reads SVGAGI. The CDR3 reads CASSTTGSYEQYF. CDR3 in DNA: TGTGCCAGCAGTACTACAGGGAGCTACGAGCAGTACTTC.

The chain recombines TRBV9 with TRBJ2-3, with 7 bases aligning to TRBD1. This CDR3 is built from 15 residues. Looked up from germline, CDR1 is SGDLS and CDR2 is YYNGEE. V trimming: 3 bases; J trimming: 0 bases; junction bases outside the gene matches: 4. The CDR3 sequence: CASSAGQASTDTQYF. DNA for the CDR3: TGTGCCAGCAGCGCCGGACAGGCGAGCACAGATACGCAGTATTTT.

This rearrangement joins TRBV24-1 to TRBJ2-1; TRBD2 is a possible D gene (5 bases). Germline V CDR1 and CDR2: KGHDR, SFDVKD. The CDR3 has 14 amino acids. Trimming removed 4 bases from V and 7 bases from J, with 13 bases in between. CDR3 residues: CATSDHGLGNEQFF. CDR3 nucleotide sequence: TGTGCCACCAGTGACCACGGACTGGGGAATGAGCAGTTCTTC.

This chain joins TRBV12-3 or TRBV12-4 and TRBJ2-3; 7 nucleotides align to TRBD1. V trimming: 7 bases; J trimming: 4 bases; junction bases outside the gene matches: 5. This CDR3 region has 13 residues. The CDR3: CASTGQRSDTQYF. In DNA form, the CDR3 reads TGTGCCAGCACGGGACAGAGGTCAGATACGCAGTATTTT.

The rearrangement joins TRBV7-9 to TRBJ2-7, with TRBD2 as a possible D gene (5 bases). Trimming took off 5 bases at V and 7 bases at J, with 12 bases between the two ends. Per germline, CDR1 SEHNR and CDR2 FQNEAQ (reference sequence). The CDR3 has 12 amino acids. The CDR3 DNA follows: TGTGCCAGCAGCACAGAGGGAAGGGAGCAGTACTTC. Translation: CASSTEGREQYF.

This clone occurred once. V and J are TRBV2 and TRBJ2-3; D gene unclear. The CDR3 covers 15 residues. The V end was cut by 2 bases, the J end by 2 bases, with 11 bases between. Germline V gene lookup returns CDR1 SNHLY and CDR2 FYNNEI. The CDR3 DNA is TGTGCCAGCAGTGAACTAAACCCACTCACAGATACGCAGTATTTT. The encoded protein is CASSELNPLTDTQYF.

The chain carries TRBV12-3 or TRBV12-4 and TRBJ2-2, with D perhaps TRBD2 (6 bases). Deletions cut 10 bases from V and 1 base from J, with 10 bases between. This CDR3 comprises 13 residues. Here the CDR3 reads CATPGENTGELFF. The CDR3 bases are TGTGCCACCCCGGGAGAGAACACCGGGGAGCTGTTTTTT.

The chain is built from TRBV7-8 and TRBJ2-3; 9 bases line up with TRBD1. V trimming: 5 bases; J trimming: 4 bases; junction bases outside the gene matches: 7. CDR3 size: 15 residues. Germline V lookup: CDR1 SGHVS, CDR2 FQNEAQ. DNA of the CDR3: TGTGCCAGCAGCACTACGGGACAGGGATCAGATACGCAGTATTTT. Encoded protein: CASSTTGQGSDTQYF.

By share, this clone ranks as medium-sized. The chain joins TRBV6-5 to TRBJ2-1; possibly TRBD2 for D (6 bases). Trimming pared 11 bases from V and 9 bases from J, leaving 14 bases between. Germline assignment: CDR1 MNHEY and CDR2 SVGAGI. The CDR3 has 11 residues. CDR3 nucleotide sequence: TGTGCCTCGGGAGAGGGCGGTGAGCAGTTCTTC. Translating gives CASGEGGEQFF.

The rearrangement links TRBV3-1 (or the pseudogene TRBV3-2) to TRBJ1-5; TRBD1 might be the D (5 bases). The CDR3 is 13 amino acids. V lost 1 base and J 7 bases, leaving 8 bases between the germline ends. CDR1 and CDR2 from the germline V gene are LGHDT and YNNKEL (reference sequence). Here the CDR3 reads CASSQGQGQPQHF. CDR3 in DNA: TGTGCCAGCAGCCAAGGGCAGGGCCAGCCCCAGCATTTT.

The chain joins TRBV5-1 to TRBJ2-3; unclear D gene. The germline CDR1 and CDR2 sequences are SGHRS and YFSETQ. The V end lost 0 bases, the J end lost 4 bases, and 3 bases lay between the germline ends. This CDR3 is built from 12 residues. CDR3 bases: TGCGCCAGCAGCTTGGGCGCAGATACGCAGTATTTT. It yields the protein CASSLGADTQYF.

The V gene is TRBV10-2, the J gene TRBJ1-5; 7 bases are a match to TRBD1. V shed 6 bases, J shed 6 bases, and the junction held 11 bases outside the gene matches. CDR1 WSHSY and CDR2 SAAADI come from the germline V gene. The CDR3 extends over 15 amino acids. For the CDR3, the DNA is TGCGCCAGCAGGACAGGGTCAAGCTCTGCTCAGCCCCAGCATTTT. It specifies CASRTGSSSAQPQHF.

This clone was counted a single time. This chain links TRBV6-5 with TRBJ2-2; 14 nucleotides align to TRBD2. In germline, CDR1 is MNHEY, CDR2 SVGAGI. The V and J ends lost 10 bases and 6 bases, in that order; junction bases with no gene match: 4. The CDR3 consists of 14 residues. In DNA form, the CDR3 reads TGTGCCACCGGACTAGCGGGGGGCGCCGGGGAGCTGTTTTTT. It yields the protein CATGLAGGAGELFF.